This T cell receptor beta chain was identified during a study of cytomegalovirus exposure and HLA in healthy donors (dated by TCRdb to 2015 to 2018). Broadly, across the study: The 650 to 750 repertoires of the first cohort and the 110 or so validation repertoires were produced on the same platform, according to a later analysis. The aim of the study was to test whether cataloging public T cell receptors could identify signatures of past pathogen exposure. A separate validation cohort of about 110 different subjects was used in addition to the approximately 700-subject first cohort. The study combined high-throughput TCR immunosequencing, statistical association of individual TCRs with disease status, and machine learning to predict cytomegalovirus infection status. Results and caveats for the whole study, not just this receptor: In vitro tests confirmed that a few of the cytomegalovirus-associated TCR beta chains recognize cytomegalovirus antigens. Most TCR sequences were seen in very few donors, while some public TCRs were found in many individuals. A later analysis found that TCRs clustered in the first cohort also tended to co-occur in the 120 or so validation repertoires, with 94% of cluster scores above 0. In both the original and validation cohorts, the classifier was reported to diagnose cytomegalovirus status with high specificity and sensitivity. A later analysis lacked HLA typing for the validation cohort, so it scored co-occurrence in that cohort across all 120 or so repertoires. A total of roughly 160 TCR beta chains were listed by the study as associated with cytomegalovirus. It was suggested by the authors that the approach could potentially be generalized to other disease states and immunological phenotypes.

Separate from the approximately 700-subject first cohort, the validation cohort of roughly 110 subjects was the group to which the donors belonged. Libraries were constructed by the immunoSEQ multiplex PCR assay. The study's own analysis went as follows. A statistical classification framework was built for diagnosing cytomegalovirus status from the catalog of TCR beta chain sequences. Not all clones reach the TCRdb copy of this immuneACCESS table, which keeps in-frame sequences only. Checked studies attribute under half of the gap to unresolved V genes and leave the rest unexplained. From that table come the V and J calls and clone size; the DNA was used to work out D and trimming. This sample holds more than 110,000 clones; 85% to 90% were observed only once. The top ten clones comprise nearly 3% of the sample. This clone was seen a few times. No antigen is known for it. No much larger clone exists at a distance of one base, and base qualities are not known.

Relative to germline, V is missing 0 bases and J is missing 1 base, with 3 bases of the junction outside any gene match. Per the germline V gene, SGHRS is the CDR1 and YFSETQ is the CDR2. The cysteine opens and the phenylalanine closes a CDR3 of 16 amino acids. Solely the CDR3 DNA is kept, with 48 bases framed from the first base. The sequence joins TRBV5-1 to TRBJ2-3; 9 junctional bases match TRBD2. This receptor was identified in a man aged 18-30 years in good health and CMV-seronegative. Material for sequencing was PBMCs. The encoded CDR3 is CASSLAASGGTDTQYF. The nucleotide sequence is TGCGCCAGCAGCTTGGCGGCTAGCGGGGGCACAGATACGCAGTATTTT.